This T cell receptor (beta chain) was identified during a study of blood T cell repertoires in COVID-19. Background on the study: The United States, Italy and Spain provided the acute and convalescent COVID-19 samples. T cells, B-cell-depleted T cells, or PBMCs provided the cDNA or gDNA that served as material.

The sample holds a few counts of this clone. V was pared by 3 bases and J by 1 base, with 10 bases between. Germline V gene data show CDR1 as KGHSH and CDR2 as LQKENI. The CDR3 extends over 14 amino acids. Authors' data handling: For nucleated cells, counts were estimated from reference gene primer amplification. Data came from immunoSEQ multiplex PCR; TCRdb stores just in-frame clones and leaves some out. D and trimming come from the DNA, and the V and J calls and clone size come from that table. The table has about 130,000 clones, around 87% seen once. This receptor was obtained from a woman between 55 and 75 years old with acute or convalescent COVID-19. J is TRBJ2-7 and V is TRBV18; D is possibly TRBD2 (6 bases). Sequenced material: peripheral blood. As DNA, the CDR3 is TGTGCCAGCTCACCGGAGGGGAGTTCCTACGAGCAGTACTTC. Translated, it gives CASSPEGSSYEQYF.